The present entry profiles one T cell receptor beta chain with its context. Measured with immunoSEQ multiplex PCR; TCRdb has only the in-frame clones, and not every one. The sample shows approximately 49,000 clones, 80% of them seen only once. This record comes from a study of radiation and T cells in renal cell carcinoma. Germline CDR1 MNHEY, CDR2 SVGAGI. Deletions cut 7 bases from V and 3 bases from J, with 10 bases between. The CDR3 covers 13 residues. Documented time point: blood 2 weeks post-SBRT. Regarding treatment: 15 Gy SBRT to primary tumor, nephrectomy 4 weeks later. The rearrangement uses TRBV6-5 and TRBJ1-5; possible D gene TRBD1, 6 bases. This clonotype was obtained from a woman in her seventies with renal cell carcinoma. The specimen was blood, collected from a patient whose treatment included radiotherapy and nephrectomy. Here the CDR3 reads CASTQGYNQPQHF. CDR3 nucleotides: TGTGCCAGCACCCAGGGGTACAATCAGCCCCAGCATTTT.